This T cell receptor beta chain was captured in a study of T cell repertoires in aging, cancer and after chemotherapy. A mixed TRB-A/B primer pool amplified rearranged TRB by multiplex touch-down PCR. Using its own MiXCR run on the multiplex PCR reads, TCRdb lists one record per CDR3 protein. The repertoire holds 10,000 to 15,000 distinct CDR3 sequences, with 35% to 40% as singletons. Amplification of TCR beta used genomic DNA extracted from peripheral blood. In this sample, this clonotype turned up a few times. Germline-derived CDR1 and CDR2 are SGHNT and YYREEE (reference sequence). The CDR3 has 16 amino acids. The ends lost 4 bases at V and 3 bases at J; junction bases unmatched: 10.

The material sequenced was blood. This chain joins TRBV5-4 and TRBJ1-3, with TRBD1 matching 7 bases. The origin of this receptor is a human donor in good health. The donor label of this sample is uncertain. The DNA for the CDR3 is TGTGCCAGCAGCGGTGGGACAGACGTTCTTGGAAACACCATATATTTT. As protein: CASSGGTDVLGNTIYF.